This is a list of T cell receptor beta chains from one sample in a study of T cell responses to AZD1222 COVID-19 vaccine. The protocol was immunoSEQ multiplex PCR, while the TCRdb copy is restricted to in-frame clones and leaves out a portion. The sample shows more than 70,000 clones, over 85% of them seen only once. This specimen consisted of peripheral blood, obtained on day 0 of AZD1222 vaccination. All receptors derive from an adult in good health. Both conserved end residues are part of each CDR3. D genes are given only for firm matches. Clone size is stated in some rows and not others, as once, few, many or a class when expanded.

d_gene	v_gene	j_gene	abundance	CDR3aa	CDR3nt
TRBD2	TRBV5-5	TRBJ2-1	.	CASSPRLAGNEQFF	TGTGCCAGCAGCCCCCGACTAGCGGGAAATGAGCAGTTCTTC
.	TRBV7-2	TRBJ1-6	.	CASSPGTILPLHF	TGTGCCAGCAGTCCCGGGACAATCTTACCCCTCCACTTT
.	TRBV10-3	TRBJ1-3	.	CAISESRSGNTIYF	TGTGCCATCAGTGAGTCAAGGTCTGGAAACACCATATATTTT
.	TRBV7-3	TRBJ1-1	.	CASSLAPSNTEAFF	TGTGCCAGCAGCTTAGCACCGTCGAACACTGAAGCTTTCTTT
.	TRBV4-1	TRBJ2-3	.	CASSQVIAGLGADTQYF	TGCGCCAGCAGCCAAGTTATTGCAGGGTTGGGCGCAGATACGCAGTATTTT
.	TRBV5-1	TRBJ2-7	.	CASSEPTGTTTYEQYF	TGCGCCAGCAGCGAACCCACCGGGACAACCACCTACGAGCAGTACTTC
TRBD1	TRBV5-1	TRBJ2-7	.	CASKRGTGLGEQYF	TGCGCCAGCAAAAGGGGGACAGGGCTAGGCGAGCAGTACTTC
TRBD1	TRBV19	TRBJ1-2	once	CASSIPLGQAAMGYTF	TGTGCCAGTAGTATACCCCTAGGACAGGCAGCGATGGGCTACACCTTC
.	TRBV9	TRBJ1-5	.	CASSVDGRTQHF	TGTGCCAGCAGCGTAGACGGTCGGACCCAGCATTTT
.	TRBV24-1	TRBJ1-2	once	CATSARGDYGYTF	TGTGCCACCAGTGCAAGGGGGGACTATGGCTACACCTTC
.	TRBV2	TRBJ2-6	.	CASTGLTGANVLTF	TGTGCCAGCACGGGACTTACTGGGGCCAACGTCCTGACTTTC
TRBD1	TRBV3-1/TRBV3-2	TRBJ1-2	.	CASSPGIGQGRYTF	TGTGCCAGCAGCCCCGGCATAGGACAGGGGCGCTACACCTTC
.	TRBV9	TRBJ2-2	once	CASSVVGTAYTGELFF	TGTGCCAGCAGCGTAGTCGGGACGGCCTACACCGGGGAGCTGTTTTTT
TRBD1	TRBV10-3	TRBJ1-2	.	CAIYKSPRTGAETNYGYTF	TGTGCCATTTATAAGAGTCCCCGGACAGGGGCAGAAACTAACTATGGCTACACCTTC
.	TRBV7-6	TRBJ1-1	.	CASSFISGNTEAFF	TGTGCCAGCAGCTTCATTTCAGGGAACACTGAAGCTTTCTTT
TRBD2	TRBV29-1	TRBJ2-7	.	CSVEGLAGGPGAYEQYF	TGCAGCGTTGAAGGACTAGCGGGAGGGCCAGGAGCCTACGAGCAGTACTTC
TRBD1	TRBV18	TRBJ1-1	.	CASSDRGNMNTEAFF	TGTGCCAGCTCAGACAGGGGAAACATGAACACTGAAGCTTTCTTT
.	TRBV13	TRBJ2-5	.	CASSPPAGRETQYF	TGTGCCAGCAGCCCTCCGGCAGGGCGAGAGACCCAGTACTTC
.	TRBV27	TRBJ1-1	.	CASRPQGGTEAFF	TGTGCCAGCAGGCCACAGGGTGGGACTGAAGCTTTCTTT
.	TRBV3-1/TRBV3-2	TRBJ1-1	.	CASSQDTEAFF	TGTGCCAGCAGCCAAGACACTGAAGCTTTCTTT
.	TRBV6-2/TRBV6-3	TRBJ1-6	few	CASSETGPRTSSYNSPLHF	TGTGCCAGCAGCGAGACAGGACCTAGGACCTCGTCCTATAATTCACCCCTCCACTTT
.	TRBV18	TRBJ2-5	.	CASSPPPAISETQYF	TGTGCCAGCTCACCTCCCCCGGCGATTTCGGAGACCCAGTACTTC
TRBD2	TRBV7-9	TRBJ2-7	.	CASSSSTSSGSIYEQYF	TGTGCCAGCAGCTCCAGTACGTCTAGCGGGAGTATATACGAGCAGTACTTC
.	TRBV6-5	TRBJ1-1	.	CATKWGRNTEAFF	TGTGCCACAAAATGGGGGCGGAACACTGAAGCTTTCTTT
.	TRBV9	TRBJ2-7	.	CASSVGPGYEQYF	TGTGCCAGCAGCGTAGGACCCGGATACGAGCAGTACTTC
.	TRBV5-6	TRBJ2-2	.	CASSRLSTGELFF	TGTGCCAGCAGCCGACTGAGCACCGGGGAGCTGTTTTTT
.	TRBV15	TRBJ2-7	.	CATSRDRANEQYF	TGTGCCACCAGCAGAGACAGGGCAAACGAGCAGTACTTC
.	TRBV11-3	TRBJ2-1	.	CASRGRGSSYNEQFF	TGTGCCAGCAGAGGACGAGGGAGCTCCTACAATGAGCAGTTCTTC
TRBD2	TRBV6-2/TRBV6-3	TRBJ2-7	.	CASSYTGGEQYF	TGTGCCAGCAGTTACACGGGAGGCGAGCAGTACTTC
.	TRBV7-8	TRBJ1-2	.	CASSPRGFGGHGYTF	TGTGCCAGCAGCCCTAGAGGGTTCGGGGGCCATGGCTACACCTTC